The sample holds one count of the clone carrying this T cell receptor beta chain. This record comes from a study of blood T cell repertoires in COVID-19. Study information: The origin of the acute and convalescent COVID-19 samples was the United States, Italy and Spain. PBMCs, B-cell-depleted T cells, or T cells provided the cDNA or gDNA that made up the material.

In germline, CDR1 is MGHRA, CDR2 YSYEKL. The CDR3 is 14 amino acids. The germline V and J ends were trimmed by 3 bases and 11 bases, with 19 bases remaining between them. Authors' processing steps: Amplifying reference gene primers gave estimates of nucleated cell counts. The method was immunoSEQ multiplex PCR; TCRdb's version includes in-frame clones alone and lacks a portion of them. V and J calls and clone size are as listed in that table; D and trimming were resolved from the DNA. The sample has some 220,000 clones; approximately 80% are singletons. The gene calls are TRBV4-1 and TRBJ1-1; no clear D. Sequencing was done on a sample of peripheral blood. This clonotype was sampled from a human donor in a cohort sampled during active COVID-19. CDR3 sequence (DNA): TGCGCCAGCAGCCATGGATCGTGGGGAGCCGGGGCTTTCTTT. Amino acids: CASSHGSWGAGAFF.